This TCR beta chain was profiled in a study of blood T cells in healthy people across ages. The length of the CDR3 is 12 residues. With 3 bases removed from V and 7 bases from J, the gap between germline ends came to 6 bases. From germline, CDR1 is SEHNR and CDR2 FQNEAQ (reference sequence). A second about 7 to 11 cycle PCR used barcoded and J-beta primers. TCRdb ran MiXCR on the 5' RACE reads and lists one entry per CDR3 protein. Of 500,000 to 600,000 distinct CDR3 sequences listed, 25% to 30% are singletons. The receptor was isolated from a woman between 65 and 79 years old in good health. The V and J genes are TRBV7-9 and TRBJ2-2; TRBD1 might be the D (5 bases). Sequenced material: blood. DNA of the CDR3: TGTGCCAGCAGCTTTACAGGCGGGGAGCTGTTTTTT. Its protein is CASSFTGGELFF.